This entry concerns a single T cell receptor (beta chain). The data were obtained in a study of control samples from healthy donors and cancer patients. The CDR3 covers 15 residues. V lost 1 base to trimming and J lost 0 bases; unmatched junction nucleotides: 1. Germline V gives CDR1 SGHDN, CDR2 FVKESK. Libraries were prepared by immunoSEQ multiplex PCR; TCRdb keeps only in-frame clonotypes and omits some of them. The sample gives 180,000 or so clones, 75% to 95% of which show up once; around 1.5% is in the top ten. This clonotype was obtained from a woman aged 30 to 39 in good health. J is TRBJ2-7 and V is TRBV14; 9 bases match TRBD1. Input material: blood. CDR3 sequence (DNA): TGTGCCAGCAGCCAAGGGGGACAGGGCTCCTACGAGCAGTACTTC. Translating gives CASSQGGQGSYEQYF.